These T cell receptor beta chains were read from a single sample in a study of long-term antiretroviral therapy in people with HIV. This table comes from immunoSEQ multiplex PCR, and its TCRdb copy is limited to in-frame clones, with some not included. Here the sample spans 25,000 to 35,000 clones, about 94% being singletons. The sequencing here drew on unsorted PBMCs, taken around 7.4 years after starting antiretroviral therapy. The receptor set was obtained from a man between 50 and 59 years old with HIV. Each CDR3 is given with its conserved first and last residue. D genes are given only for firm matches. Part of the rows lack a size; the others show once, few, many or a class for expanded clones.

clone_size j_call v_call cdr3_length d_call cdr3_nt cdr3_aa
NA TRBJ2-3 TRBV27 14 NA TGTGCCAGCAGTTCCCGGCCCGCCACAGATACGCAGTATTTT CASSSRPATDTQYF
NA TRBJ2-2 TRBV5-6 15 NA TGTGCCAGCAGCTTGGAGGCGCAGGGCACCGGGGAGCTGTTTTTT CASSLEAQGTGELFF
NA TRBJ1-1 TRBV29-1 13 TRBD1 TGCAGCGTTGAGGGACAGGGAGGCACTGAAGCTTTCTTT CSVEGQGGTEAFF
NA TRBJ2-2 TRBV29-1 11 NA TGCAGCGTAGCCCTCTTCGGGGAGCTGTTTTTT CSVALFGELFF
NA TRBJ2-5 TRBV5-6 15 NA TGTGCCAGCAGCATTGCCGGGGACTTCCAAGAGACCCAGTACTTC CASSIAGDFQETQYF
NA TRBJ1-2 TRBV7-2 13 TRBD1 TGTGCCAGCAGCCGGACAGGGGTCTATGGCTACACCTTC CASSRTGVYGYTF
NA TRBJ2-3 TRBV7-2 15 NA TGTGCCAGCAGCTTCGGCCGACCTAGCACAGATACGCAGTATTTT CASSFGRPSTDTQYF
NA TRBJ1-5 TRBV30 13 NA TGTGCCTGGAGTGTAGGAGTGGATGAGCCCCAGCATTTT CAWSVGVDEPQHF
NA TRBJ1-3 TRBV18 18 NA TGTGCCAGCTCACCATTTTGGACAGCAGGAGAATCTGGAAACACCATATATTTT CASSPFWTAGESGNTIYF
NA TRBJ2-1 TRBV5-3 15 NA TGTGCCAGAAGCCATCAGGGGGGCCCCTACAATGAGCAGTTCTTC CARSHQGGPYNEQFF
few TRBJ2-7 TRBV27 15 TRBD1 TGTGCCAGCAGTCGAACCGGGACAGGGACCTACGAGCAGTACTTC CASSRTGTGTYEQYF
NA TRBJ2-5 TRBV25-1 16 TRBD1 TGTGCCAGCAGTGACGGACCAGGGGGATATAGAGAGACCCAGTACTTC CASSDGPGGYRETQYF
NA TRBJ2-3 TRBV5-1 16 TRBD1 TGCGCCAGCAGCTTGGGGACAGGGCGTCGCACAGATACGCAGTATTTT CASSLGTGRRTDTQYF
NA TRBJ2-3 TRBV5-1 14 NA TGCGCCAGCAGCTTGGGCGGGACAGCAGATACGCAGTATTTT CASSLGGTADTQYF
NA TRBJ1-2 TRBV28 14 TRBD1 TGTGCCAGCAATACCCAGGGGACAGGGCGAGGCTACACCTTC CASNTQGTGRGYTF
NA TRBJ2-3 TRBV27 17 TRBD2 TGTGCCAGCAGTTTATTACCGGGACTAGCGGGGGACTATACGCAGTATTTT CASSLLPGLAGDYTQYF
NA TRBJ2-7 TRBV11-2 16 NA TGTGCCAGCAGCTTAGTTACCGGGTTCCTCTCCTACGAGCAGTACTTC CASSLVTGFLSYEQYF
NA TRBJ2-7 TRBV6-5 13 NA TGTGCCAGCACCCTAGGGCCAGGGCGCGAGCAGTACTTC CASTLGPGREQYF
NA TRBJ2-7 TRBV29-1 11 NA TGCAGCGTTGAACGACCGGACGAGCAGTACTTC CSVERPDEQYF
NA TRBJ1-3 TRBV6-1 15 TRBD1 TGTGCCAGCAGTGAAGGGACAGGGGTTGGAAACACCATATATTTT CASSEGTGVGNTIYF
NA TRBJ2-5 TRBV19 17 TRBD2 TGTGCCAGTAGCACGTTCACACTAGCGGGGGGCCAAGAGACCCAGTACTTC CASSTFTLAGGQETQYF
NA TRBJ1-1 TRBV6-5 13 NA TGTGCCAGCAGTTACTCGGGGGTAACTGAAGCTTTCTTT CASSYSGVTEAFF
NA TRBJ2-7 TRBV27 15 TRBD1 TGTGCCAGCAGCAAACTCGGACAGGGGAACTACGAGCAGTACTTC CASSKLGQGNYEQYF
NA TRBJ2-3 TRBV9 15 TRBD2 TGTGCCAGCAGCGATACTAGCGCTCCATTGGATACGCAGTATTTT CASSDTSAPLDTQYF
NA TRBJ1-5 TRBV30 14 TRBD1 TGTGCCTGGAGTCTAGACAGGGCGGATCAGCCCCAGCATTTT CAWSLDRADQPQHF
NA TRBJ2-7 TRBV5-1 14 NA TGCGCCAGCAGCTTGGCTGACTCCAACTACGAGCAGTACTTC CASSLADSNYEQYF
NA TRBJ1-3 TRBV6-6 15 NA TGTGCCAGCAGTTCCCTGAGCGTCGGTGGAAACACCATATATTTT CASSSLSVGGNTIYF
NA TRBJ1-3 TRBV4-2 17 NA TGTGCCAGCAGCCAAGACGAGGGGGGTAACTCTGGAAACACCATATATTTT CASSQDEGGNSGNTIYF
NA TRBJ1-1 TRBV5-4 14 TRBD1 TGTGCTAGCAGCTTGGACAGGGGGCACCCTGAAGCTTTCTTT CASSLDRGHPEAFF
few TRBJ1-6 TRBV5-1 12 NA TGCGCCAGCAGCCTGATTGATTCACCCCTCCACTTT CASSLIDSPLHF
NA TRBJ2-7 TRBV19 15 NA TGTGCCAGTAGTATGAGGTCAGGGGAGGTCTACGAGCAGTACTTC CASSMRSGEVYEQYF
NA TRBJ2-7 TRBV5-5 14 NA TGTGCCAGCAGTTTAGGGGAGGGGGCCTACGAGCAGTACTTC CASSLGEGAYEQYF
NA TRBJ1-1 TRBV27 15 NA TGTGCCAGCAGCGACCCGGGACAAGCGAACACTGAAGCTTTCTTT CASSDPGQANTEAFF
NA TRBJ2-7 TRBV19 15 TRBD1 TGTGCCAGTACGCAAAAGGGACAGGGCACCTACGAGCAGTACTTC CASTQKGQGTYEQYF
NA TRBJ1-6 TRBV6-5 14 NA TGTGCCAGCAGTTACTCCAACAGCGGTTCACCCCTCCACTTT CASSYSNSGSPLHF
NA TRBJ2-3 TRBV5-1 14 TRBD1 TGCGCCAGCAGCCAGGACAGGAACACAGATACGCAGTATTTT CASSQDRNTDTQYF
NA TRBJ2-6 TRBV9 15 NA TGTGCCAGCAGCGTAGTAGGGGCTGGGGCCAACGTCCTGACTTTC CASSVVGAGANVLTF
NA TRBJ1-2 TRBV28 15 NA TGTGCCAGCAGTTTAGCAGAGCTAGCTAACTATGGCTACACCTTC CASSLAELANYGYTF
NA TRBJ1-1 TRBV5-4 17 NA TGTGCCAGCAGCTTGAGCGGGGCACAGGTTATGAACACTGAAGCTTTCTTT CASSLSGAQVMNTEAFF
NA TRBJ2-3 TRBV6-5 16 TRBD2 TGTGCCAGCAGTTACGCTAGCGGGGGCCTTGTAGATACGCAGTATTTT CASSYASGGLVDTQYF
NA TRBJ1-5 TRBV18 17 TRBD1 TGTGCCAGCTCTATTACCGGGACAGGGGATAGCAATCAGCCCCAGCATTTT CASSITGTGDSNQPQHF
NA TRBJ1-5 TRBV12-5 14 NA TGTGCTAGTGCCTCACATTATAGCAATCAGCCCCAGCATTTT CASASHYSNQPQHF
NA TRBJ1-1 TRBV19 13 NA TGTGCCAGTAGTATAGTTGCGGGGCCTGAAGCTTTCTTT CASSIVAGPEAFF
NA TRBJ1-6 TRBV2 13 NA TGTGCCAGCAGTCGGGACGGGAATTCACCCCTCCACTTT CASSRDGNSPLHF
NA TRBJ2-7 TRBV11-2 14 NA TGTGCCAGCAGCTTAGGTCCTACGAGCTACGAGCAGTACTTC CASSLGPTSYEQYF
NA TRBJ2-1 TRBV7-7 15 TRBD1 TGTGCCAGCAGCGCCGGGACAGGGGTAAACAATGAGCAGTTCTTC CASSAGTGVNNEQFF
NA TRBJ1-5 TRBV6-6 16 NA TGTGCCAGCAGTTACCAGGGGCCACTAAACAATCAGCCCCAGCATTTT CASSYQGPLNNQPQHF
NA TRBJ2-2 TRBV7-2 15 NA TGTGCCAGCAGCCCAGGCGGGACAGTCAACGGGGAGCTGTTTTTT CASSPGGTVNGELFF
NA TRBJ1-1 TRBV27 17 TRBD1 TGTGCCAGCAGTTTCACCTCGATGCCGGGACAGCTCACTGAAGCTTTCTTT CASSFTSMPGQLTEAFF
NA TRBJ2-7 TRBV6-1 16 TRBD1 TGTGCCAGCAGTGAAATTCGGAAAGGGGGCGTTTACGAGCAGTACTTC CASSEIRKGGVYEQYF
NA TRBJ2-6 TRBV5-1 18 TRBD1 TGCGCCAGCAGACAACTCAGGGGGCCCCACTCTGGGGCCAACGTCCTGACTTTC CASRQLRGPHSGANVLTF
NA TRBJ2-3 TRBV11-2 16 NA TGTGCCAGCAGCTTAAGTGTAGGAGGGCGCACAGATACGCAGTATTTT CASSLSVGGRTDTQYF
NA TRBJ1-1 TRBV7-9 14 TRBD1 TGTGCCAGCAGACAGACAGGGAGGAACACTGAAGCTTTCTTT CASRQTGRNTEAFF
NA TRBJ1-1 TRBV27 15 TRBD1 TGTGCCAGCAGTTCCGGGACAGGGAGTGTGGGTGAAGCTTTCTTT CASSSGTGSVGEAFF
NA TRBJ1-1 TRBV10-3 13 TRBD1 TGTGCCATCAGAGGGACAGGGGGCACTGAAGCTTTCTTT CAIRGTGGTEAFF
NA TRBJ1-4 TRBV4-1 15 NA TGCGCCAGCAGGCCCGCAGGGGCAACTAATGAAAAACTGTTTTTT CASRPAGATNEKLFF
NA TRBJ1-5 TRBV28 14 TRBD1 TGTGCCAGCAGTACCCGGACAGGGGTTCAGCCCCAGCATTTT CASSTRTGVQPQHF
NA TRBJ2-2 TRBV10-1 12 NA TGCGCCAGCAACGGGGACACCGGGGAGCTGTTTTTT CASNGDTGELFF
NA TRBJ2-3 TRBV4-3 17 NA TGCGCCAGCAGCCAAGATGGGCTAGCGTTTAGCACAGATACGCAGTATTTT CASSQDGLAFSTDTQYF
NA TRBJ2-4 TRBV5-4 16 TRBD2 TGTGCCAGCAGCTTGTCCGGGGGGGGCGGCAAAAACATTCAGTACTTC CASSLSGGGGKNIQYF